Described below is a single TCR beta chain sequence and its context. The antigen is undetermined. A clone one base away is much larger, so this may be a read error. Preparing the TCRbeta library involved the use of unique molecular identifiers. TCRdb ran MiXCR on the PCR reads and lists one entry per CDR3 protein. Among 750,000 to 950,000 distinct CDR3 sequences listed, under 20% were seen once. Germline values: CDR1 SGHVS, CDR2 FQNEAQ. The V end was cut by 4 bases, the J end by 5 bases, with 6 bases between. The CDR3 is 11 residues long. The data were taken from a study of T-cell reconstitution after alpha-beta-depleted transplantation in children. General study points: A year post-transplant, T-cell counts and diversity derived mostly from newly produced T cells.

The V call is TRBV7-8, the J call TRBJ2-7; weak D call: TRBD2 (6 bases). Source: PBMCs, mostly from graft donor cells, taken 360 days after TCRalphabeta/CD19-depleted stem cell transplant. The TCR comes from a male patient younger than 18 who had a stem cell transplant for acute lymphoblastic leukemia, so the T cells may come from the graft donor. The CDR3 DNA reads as TGTGCCAGCAGCTGGGAGGACGAGCAGTACTTC. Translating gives CASSWEDEQYF. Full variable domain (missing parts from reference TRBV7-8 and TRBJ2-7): GAGVSQSPRYKVAKRGQDVALRCDPISGHVSLFWYQQALGQGPEFLTYFQNEAQLDKSGLPSDRFFAERPEGSVSTLKIQRTQQEDSAVYLCASSWEDEQYFGPGTRLTVT.